Each of the 19 T cell receptor beta chains below was sequenced from the same sample in a study of control samples from healthy donors and cancer patients (dated by TCRdb to the early 2020s). Library construction relied on the immunoSEQ multiplex PCR assay. Entries here come from immuneACCESS through TCRdb and include only in-frame sequences with V and J called. Some clones fail to appear in such tables; in the studies checked, an unresolved V gene covers under half of the shortfall, and the cause of the remainder is unknown. Present in this sample are about 120,000 clones, approximately 93% of which were seen just once. The ten largest clones represent less than 9.5% of the sample. Sequenced input: blood. The origin of the receptors is a woman aged 18-35 years in good health.

The rearrangement joins TRBV2 to TRBJ2-3; D uncertain. V shed 4 bases and J shed 7 bases, with 18 bases lying between them. The CDR3 sequence is 15 residues long. Germline values: CDR1 SNHLY, CDR2 FYNNEI. CDR3 sequence reads: CASSGAGGLEHTQYF. In DNA, the CDR3 is TGTGCCAGCAGTGGGGCAGGCGGCTTAGAGCATACGCAGTATTTT. The full variable domain, rest sourced from reference TRBV2 and TRBJ2-3, is EPEVTQTPSHQVTQMGQEVILRCVPISNHLYFYWYRQILGQKVEFLVSFYNNEISEKSEIFDDQFSVERPDGSNFTLKIRSTKLEDSAMYFCASSGAGGLEHTQYFGPGTRLTVL.

The gene calls are TRBV19 and TRBJ1-5, with D maybe TRBD1 (5 bases). The germline V gene encodes CDR1 LNHDA and CDR2 SQIVND (reference sequence). This CDR3 has 16 residues. V shed 7 bases and J shed 6 bases, with 22 bases lying between them. In DNA form, the CDR3 reads TGTGCCAGTACGCTGGGACCTACCCGCTTGGGTCAGCCCCAGCATTTT. Translation: CASTLGPTRLGQPQHF.

This sequence joins TRBV24-1 and TRBJ2-3; no definite D call. Germline V gene lookup returns CDR1 KGHDR and CDR2 SFDVKD. Trimming took off 4 bases at V and 1 base at J, with 11 bases between the two ends. The CDR3 extends over 15 amino acids. The CDR3 DNA sequence: TGTGCCACCAGTGACTCAAAAGGACGCACAGATACGCAGTATTTT. Translation: CATSDSKGRTDTQYF.

This clone occurred once. The rearrangement uses TRBV12-3 or TRBV12-4 and TRBJ2-5, with D tentatively TRBD1 (7 bases). V was clipped by 5 bases and J by 1 base, with 8 bases between them. CDR3 length equals 13 residues. Here the CDR3 reads CASSQGGQETQYF. CDR3 sequence (DNA): TGTGCCAGCAGTCAGGGGGGCCAAGAGACCCAGTACTTC.

The chain employs TRBV3-1 (or the pseudogene TRBV3-2) and TRBJ1-1, with D possibly being TRBD1 (6 bases). The CDR3 runs 14 residues. CDR1 is LGHDT, CDR2 YNNKEL, per germline (reference sequence). V lost 4 bases and J lost 4, with 13 bases in between. Written as DNA, the CDR3 is TGTGCCAGCAGCCCACGACCAGGGGTCACTGAAGCTTTCTTT. Protein: CASSPRPGVTEAFF.

The chain combines TRBV5-5 with TRBJ1-6; 7 nucleotides line up with TRBD1. CDR3 length equals 14 residues. The germline V gene has CDR1 SGHKS and CDR2 YYEKEE (reference sequence). V lost 5 bases to trimming and J lost 9 bases; unmatched junction nucleotides: 8. The CDR3, as DNA: TGTGCCAGCAGAGACAGGGATCTTAGTTCACCCCTCCACTTT. It translates to CASRDRDLSSPLHF.

In this sample, this clone turned up once. The chain uses TRBV7-9 and TRBJ1-6; a possible D gene is TRBD1 (5 bases). Trimming left V 4 bases short and J 10 bases short, with 23 bases between. The germline V gene has CDR1 SEHNR and CDR2 FQNEAQ (reference sequence). The CDR3 covers 17 residues. This chain's CDR3 is CASSSPGGQGPGSPLHF. CDR3 nucleotide sequence: TGTGCCAGCAGCTCGCCTGGTGGGCAGGGTCCGGGCTCACCCCTCCACTTT.

V is TRBV18 and J is TRBJ2-2; tentatively, D is TRBD2 (5 bases). CDR1 is KGHSH and CDR2 is LQKENI in the germline V gene. CDR3 length: 15 residues. Deletions cut 8 bases from V and 2 bases from J, with 15 bases between. The CDR3 DNA reads TGTGCCAGCCTCCTGACCAGCGGCAACACCGGGGAGCTGTTTTTT. Translating it yields CASLLTSGNTGELFF. Drawing the rest from reference TRBV18 and TRBJ2-2, the complete variable domain is NAGVMQNPRHLVRRRGQEARLRCSPMKGHSHVYWYRQLPEEGLKFMVYLQKENIIDESGMPKERFSAEFPKEGPSILRIQQVVRGDSAAYFCASLLTSGNTGELFFGEGSRLTVL.

The V call is TRBV28, the J call TRBJ2-5, with 9 bases fitting TRBD1. Losses at the gene ends were 7 bases for V and 4 bases for J; bases not matched to a gene: 10. The CDR3 length is 15 residues. Germline CDR1 MDHEN, CDR2 SYDVKM. CDR3 loop: CASNPPGTGRETQYF. CDR3 sequence (DNA): TGTGCCAGCAACCCACCCGGGACAGGGCGAGAGACCCAGTACTTC.

The V call is TRBV4-2, the J call TRBJ1-2, with 7 positions matching TRBD1. The CDR3 is made up of 17 amino acids. CDR1 and CDR2 from the germline V gene are LGHNA and YNFKEQ. V dropped 0 bases and J dropped 2; count of bases not matched to a gene: 9. Here the CDR3 DNA reads TGTGCCAGCAGCCAAGAGACTGCAGTGACAGGGAACTATGGCTACACCTTC. Amino acid sequence: CASSQETAVTGNYGYTF.

This clone was recorded once. The rearrangement links TRBV28 to TRBJ2-1, with a weak D call TRBD1 (6 bases). Per germline, CDR1 MDHEN and CDR2 SYDVKM. CDR3 size: 20 residues. Trimming cost V 6 bases and J 6 bases, with 33 bases left between them. This CDR3 reads CASRLRTARSGRSRGNEQFF. The CDR3 nucleotides are TGTGCCAGCAGACTCCGGACAGCCCGTAGTGGCCGGAGTCGGGGCAATGAGCAGTTCTTC.

This clone has only one observation. The chain couples TRBV5-5 to TRBJ1-5, with D perhaps TRBD1 (5 bases). The germline V gene encodes CDR1 SGHKS and CDR2 YYEKEE (reference sequence). The CDR3 sequence is 15 residues long. V shed 0 bases and J shed 4 bases, with 11 bases lying between them. The CDR3 DNA sequence: TGTGCCAGCAGCTTGGGTTCCACAGGAAATCAGCCCCAGCATTTT. Encoded protein: CASSLGSTGNQPQHF.

This chain links TRBV9 with TRBJ2-3; TRBD2 matches 12 bases. V was clipped by 4 bases and J by 3 bases; unmatched bases: 9. The length of the CDR3 is 17 residues. Germline CDR1 SGDLS, CDR2 YYNGEE. This chain's CDR3 is CASSQKTSGSITDTQYF. DNA of the CDR3: TGTGCCAGCAGCCAAAAGACTAGCGGGAGTATAACAGATACGCAGTATTTT.

The chain is built from TRBV10-1 and TRBJ2-5; possibly TRBD1 for D (6 bases). The germline V gene has CDR1 WNHNN and CDR2 SYGVQD (reference sequence). The CDR3 is 13 amino acids. V was pared by 8 bases and J by 1 base, with 11 bases between. The DNA of the CDR3 is TGCGCCAGCGACCAGGACAGCCAAGAGACCCAGTACTTC. Its translation is CASDQDSQETQYF.

J is TRBJ2-7 and V is TRBV7-6; TRBD2 matches 7 bases. Germline V gene lookup returns CDR1 SGHVS and CDR2 FNYEAQ. This CDR3 is built from 15 residues. V was pared by 2 bases and J by 5 bases, with 9 bases of the junction left unmatched. As DNA, the CDR3 is TGTGCCAGCAGCTTAACCGGCGGGAGTAAAAACGAGCAGTACTTC. It codes for CASSLTGGSKNEQYF.

This clone was counted at least ten times. The chain uses TRBV25-1 and TRBJ2-7; D may match TRBD1 or TRBD2 (5 bases each). The CDR3 loop spans 15 amino acids. V lost 4 bases and J 3 bases, leaving 16 bases between the germline ends. Germline lookup yields CDR1 MGHDK and CDR2 SYGVNS. CDR3 nucleotides: TGTGCCAGCAGTGGGGACGTTGGCACCCACTACGAGCAGTACTTC. It translates to CASSGDVGTHYEQYF.

The chain carries TRBV15 and TRBJ2-7; 7 nucleotides match TRBD1. V lost 0 bases and J lost 2; bases outside the gene matches: 10. CDR3 length: 17 residues. Germline-derived CDR1 and CDR2 are LNHNV and YYDKDF (reference sequence). The CDR3 sequence: CATSRDLIRDSPYEQYF. As DNA, the CDR3 is TGTGCCACCAGCAGAGACTTAATACGGGACAGTCCCTACGAGCAGTACTTC.

This clone is categorized as large (0.1 to 1%). This chain connects TRBV7-8 to TRBJ1-5; TRBD1 might be the D (6 bases). Trimming pared 2 bases from V and 0 bases from J, leaving 20 bases between. The germline CDR1 and CDR2 sequences are SGHVS and FQNEAQ. The CDR3 is 19 residues long. The CDR3 here is CASSLYGAGEGYSNQPQHF. Here the CDR3 DNA reads TGTGCCAGCAGCTTATACGGGGCAGGGGAGGGCTATAGCAATCAGCCCCAGCATTTT.

The rearrangement joins TRBV7-2 to TRBJ2-1; TRBD1 agrees at 8 bases. The CDR3 length is 15 residues. V was clipped by 1 base and J by 9 bases; unmatched bases: 8. Germline V gene lookup returns CDR1 SGHTA and CDR2 FQGNSA. The CDR3 protein is CASSLEQGAYGEQFF. The CDR3 bases are TGTGCCAGCAGCTTAGAGCAGGGGGCTTACGGTGAGCAGTTCTTC.